This T cell receptor (beta chain) comes out of a study of blood T cells in healthy people across ages. Study context: There was about one barcoded beta molecule captured by template switching per two T cells.

This clonotype appeared a few times. A sample-barcoded 5' primer and a J-beta primer mix were used in a second PCR of roughly 7 to 12 cycles. Every sample returned 2.5 million or more CDR3-containing paired-end reads. TCRdb independently ran MiXCR on the 5' RACE reads; one entry per CDR3 protein. The table includes around 870,000 distinct CDR3 sequences, roughly 26% detected once. There are 14 residues in the CDR3. Trimming took off 7 bases at V and 0 bases at J, with 10 bases between the two ends. Germline V lookup: CDR1 GTSNPN, CDR2 SVGIG (reference sequence). This TCR was sampled from a woman older than 75 in good health. The rearrangement links TRBV30 to TRBJ2-6; no firm D call. Input material: blood. The CDR3 DNA reads as TGTGCCTTGACTGCCCTCTCTGGGGCCAACGTCCTGACTTTC. It translates to CALTALSGANVLTF.